The next 4 T cell receptor beta chains were all read from a single sample in a study of T cells in Graves' hyperthyroidism and ophthalmopathy. Amplification targeted TCR beta CDR3 regions from RNA transcripts. The HTBI primer set was used in a first-round RT-PCR of the TCR CDR3. Using its own MiXCR run on the multiplex PCR reads, TCRdb lists one record per CDR3 protein. The sample includes about 350,000 distinct CDR3 sequences, approximately 18% of them seen just once. Sequenced: blood. The receptor set was obtained from a woman in her thirties or forties with Graves' ophthalmopathy.

The CDR3 protein is CASSSGVHTGELFF. CDR3 bases: TGTGCCAGCAGTTCGGGGGTCCACACCGGGGAGCTGTTTTTT. The gene calls are TRBV6-5 and TRBJ2-2, with D possibly TRBD2 on 6 matching bases. The CDR3 contains 14 residues. Germline V gene data show CDR1 as MNHEY and CDR2 as SVGAGI. Deletions cut 4 bases from V and 3 bases from J, with 9 bases between.

Ten or more counts support this clonotype. This chain joins TRBV5-1 and TRBJ2-6; 12 nucleotides agree with TRBD1. From germline, CDR1 is SGHRS and CDR2 YFSETQ. The V gene end was trimmed by 5 bases and the J gene end by 8 bases; junction bases not matched to a gene: 8. The CDR3 has 16 residues. The CDR3 bases are TGCGCCAGCAGTCCGGGACAGGGGGCCGGGACCAACGTCCTGACTTTC. Its protein product is CASSPGQGAGTNVLTF.

As DNA, the CDR3 is TGTGCCAGCAGTTTATGGGGGAGTAGCCACGAGCAGTACTTC. Encoded protein: CASSLWGSSHEQYF. The V and J genes are TRBV12-3 or TRBV12-4 and TRBJ2-7; D tentatively fits TRBD1 or TRBD2 (5 bases each). This CDR3 has 14 residues. V lost 2 bases, J lost 5 bases, and 13 bases lay in between.

The table lists this clonotype with many counts. This chain joins TRBV7-8 and TRBJ2-5; D not resolved. Trimming stripped 5 bases from V and 5 bases from J, with 18 bases between. The CDR3 is 15 residues long. Germline V lookup: CDR1 SGHVS, CDR2 FQNEAQ. The CDR3 protein is CASSLRAGRWETQYF. The DNA of the CDR3 is TGTGCCAGCAGCCTACGTGCAGGAAGGTGGGAGACCCAGTACTTC.